This T cell receptor beta chain is drawn from a study of T cells after yellow fever vaccination. Whole-study context: In the case of low-cell-number fractions, SMART-Seq v4 Ultra Low Input was used for preparation.

Study-wide results and limits: The booster saw the reappearance of most primary-vaccination clones (more than 95% CD4, 88% CD8). Some clonotypes were seen in both the CD4 and the CD8 compartments. These made up a small share and likely arose from convergent recombination.

CDR1 and CDR2 from the germline V gene are SGHVS and FQNEAQ. The V and J ends lost 0 bases and 1 base respectively, with 12 bases between them. This CDR3 comprises 16 residues. Conversion of TCR transcripts into cDNA relied on 5'RACE template switching, which added a universal primer site and UMIs. TCRdb itself ran the 5' RACE reads through MiXCR, one entry per CDR3 protein. The table has some 350,000 distinct CDR3 sequences, approximately 4.2% seen once; the top ten hold roughly a quarter. A word on this clonotype: What it binds is not known.

This chain uses TRBV7-8 with TRBJ2-5; TRBD2 might be the D (6 bases). This TCR came from a man aged 18 to 35 who received the YFV17D yellow fever vaccine. This specimen consisted of PBMCs, obtained 5 days after the yellow fever booster vaccination. This CDR3 is CASSLALTTSQETQYF. CDR3 sequence (DNA): TGTGCCAGCAGCTTAGCGCTCACGACTAGCCAAGAGACCCAGTACTTC.